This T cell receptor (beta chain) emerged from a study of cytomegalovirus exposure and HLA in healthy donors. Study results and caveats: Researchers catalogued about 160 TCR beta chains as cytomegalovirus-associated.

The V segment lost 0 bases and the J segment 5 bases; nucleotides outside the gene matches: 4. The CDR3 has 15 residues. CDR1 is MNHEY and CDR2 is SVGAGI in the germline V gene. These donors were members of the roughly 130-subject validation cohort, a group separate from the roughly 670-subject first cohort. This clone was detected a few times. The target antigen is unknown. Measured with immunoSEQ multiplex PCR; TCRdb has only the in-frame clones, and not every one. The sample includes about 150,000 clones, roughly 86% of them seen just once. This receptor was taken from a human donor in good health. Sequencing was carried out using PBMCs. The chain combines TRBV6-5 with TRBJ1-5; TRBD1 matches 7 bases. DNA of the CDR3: TGTGCCAGCAGTTACTCGGGACAGACCGATCAGCCCCAGCATTTT. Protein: CASSYSGQTDQPQHF.